This T cell receptor beta chain was sequenced in a study of blood T cell repertoires in COVID-19. About the study: Samples of COVID-19 (acute and convalescent) were obtained from the United States, Italy and Spain. Nucleic acid was either cDNA or gDNA, and it came from T cells, B-cell-depleted T cells, or PBMCs.

Authors' methods: Amplified reference gene primers provided the basis for estimating nucleated cell counts. TCRdb's copy holds only in-frame clones and misses some; the assay was immunoSEQ multiplex PCR. That table gives V, J and clone size, and the DNA gave D and trimming. Of 50,000 to 65,000 clones in the sample, around 90% were seen once. The ends lost 1 base at V and 4 bases at J; junction bases unmatched: 7. CDR3 size: 16 residues. Germline V gene sequence: CDR1 LNHDA, CDR2 SQIVND (reference sequence). The clonotype was recovered from a man between 50 and 59 years old with active COVID-19. The chain combines TRBV19 with TRBJ1-5, with 7 nucleotides matching TRBD1. The sample consisted of peripheral blood. This CDR3 is CASSIGPDRVNQPQHF. The CDR3 coding sequence is TGTGCCAGTAGTATAGGGCCAGACAGGGTTAATCAGCCCCAGCATTTT.